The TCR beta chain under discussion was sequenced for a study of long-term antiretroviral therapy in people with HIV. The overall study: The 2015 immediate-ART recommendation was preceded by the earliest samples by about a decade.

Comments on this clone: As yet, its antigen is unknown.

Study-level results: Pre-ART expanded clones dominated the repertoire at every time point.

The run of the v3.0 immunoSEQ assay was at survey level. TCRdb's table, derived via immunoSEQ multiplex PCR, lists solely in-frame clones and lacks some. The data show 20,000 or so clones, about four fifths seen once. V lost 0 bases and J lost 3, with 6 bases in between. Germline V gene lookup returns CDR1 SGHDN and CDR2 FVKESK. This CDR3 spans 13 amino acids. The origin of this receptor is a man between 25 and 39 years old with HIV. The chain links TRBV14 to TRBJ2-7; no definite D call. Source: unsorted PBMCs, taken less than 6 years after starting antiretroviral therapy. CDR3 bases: TGTGCCAGCAGCCAAGACAGGCTCTACGAGCAGTACTTC. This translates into CASSQDRLYEQYF.